The entry that follows covers one TCR beta chain sequence. The study sampled nominally healthy donors, though unrecorded immune exposures were likely. This CDR3 is 17 amino acids long. Trimming left V 1 base short and J 3 bases short, with 14 bases between. Germline V gene sequence: CDR1 SGDLS, CDR2 YYNGEE. The sample comes from a study of cytomegalovirus exposure and HLA in healthy donors. For the study at large: There were 75 million to 95 million unique TCRs (from HLA-typed donors) in an early data release.

PCR primers comprised 60 Vbeta and 13 Jbeta primers. The authors' processing: Among the unique TCR beta chains that a later analysis counted, about 85 million in all, roughly 9.9 million were shared. Assay used: immunoSEQ multiplex PCR; TCRdb lists only in-frame clones, some missing. V and J calls and clone size are copied from that table; D and trimming were computed from the DNA. The sample records 150,000 to 200,000 clones, about 80% being singletons. The chain recombines TRBV9 with TRBJ2-6; perhaps TRBD1 as D (6 bases). This sequence originates from a woman aged 40 to 50 in good health and CMV-seronegative. Input material: PBMCs. DNA of the CDR3: TGTGCCAGCAGCGTAATGGGGGCCTTGGGTGGGGCCAACGTCCTGACTTTC. This translates into CASSVMGALGGANVLTF.